The next 26 T cell receptor beta chains were all read from a single sample in a study of shared clonotypes between healthy human individuals (TCRdb year 2020). The method behind the library was the immunoSEQ multiplex PCR assay. Entries here come from immuneACCESS through TCRdb and include only in-frame sequences with V and J called. Some clones fail to appear in such tables; in the studies checked, an unresolved V gene covers under half of the shortfall, and the cause of the remainder is unknown. The sample yields over 850,000 clones; 75% to 80% were counted once. The ten largest clones represent under 0.6% of the sample. The source material was memory CD4+ T cells from PBMCs. Explained via the paper, the cell subset or site label denotes: CD45RA-negative fraction. These receptors came from a young man in good health. Some clones in this sample may be carry-over from other donors' samples.

The chain recombines TRBV14 with TRBJ1-4; D uncertain. Trimming took off 0 bases at V and 0 bases at J, with 5 bases between the two ends. The CDR3 has 15 amino acids. Germline V CDR1 and CDR2: SGHDN, FVKESK. The CDR3 is CASSQDWSTNEKLFF. The CDR3, as DNA: TGTGCCAGCAGCCAAGATTGGTCAACTAATGAAAAACTGTTTTTT.

V gene TRBV25-1 combines with J gene TRBJ1-1; TRBD1 agrees at 8 bases. There are 16 residues in the CDR3. Trimming took 6 bases from V and 1 from J; bases not matched to a gene: 10. CDR1 and CDR2 from the germline V gene are MGHDK and SYGVNS. The CDR3 DNA reads as TGTGCCAGCAGCCGGGGGAGACAGGGGAGGAACACTGAAGCTTTCTTT. It encodes CASSRGRQGRNTEAFF.

This clone was counted a few times. The J gene is TRBJ2-1, the V gene TRBV5-4, with a possible D match to TRBD1 (8 bases). The CDR3 has 14 residues. Germline V lookup: CDR1 SGHNT, CDR2 YYREEE (reference sequence). Trimming removed 0 bases at V and 6 bases at J, with 10 bases between. CDR3 sequence reads: CASSLDRGGNEQFF. DNA for the CDR3: TGTGCCAGCAGCTTGGACAGGGGGGGCAATGAGCAGTTCTTC.

There are many counts of this clone. This sequence joins TRBV29-1 and TRBJ1-2; 9 bases align to TRBD1. This CDR3 comprises 12 residues. Germline assignment: CDR1 SQVTM and CDR2 ANQGSEA. With V trimmed by 6 bases and J by 6 bases, 5 bases remained unmatched. This chain's CDR3 is CSVNRDRDGYTF. The CDR3 coding sequence is TGCAGCGTCAACCGGGACAGGGATGGCTACACCTTC. The complete variable domain, with remaining parts taken from reference TRBV29-1 and TRBJ1-2, reads SAVISQKPSRDICQRGTSLTIQCQVDSQVTMMFWYRQQPGQSLTLIATANQGSEATYESGFVIDKFPISRPNLTFSTLTVSNMSPEDSSIYLCSVNRDRDGYTFGSGTRLTVV.

The chain couples TRBV19 to TRBJ2-3; weak D call: TRBD2 (6 bases). Trimming stripped 4 bases from V and 0 bases from J, with 11 bases between. This CDR3 is 15 amino acids long. Germline V gene data show CDR1 as LNHDA and CDR2 as SQIVND (reference sequence). The CDR3 coding sequence is TGTGCCAGTAGTAACAGCGGGTTTAGCACAGATACGCAGTATTTT. Translated, it gives CASSNSGFSTDTQYF.

As concerns this clone: A much larger clone differs from this one at a single base, so this may be a read error. The sample holds other DNA sequences that translate to the same CDR3. This rearrangement joins TRBV7-2 to TRBJ1-1; TRBD1 aligns across 7 bases. Trimming cost V 6 bases and J 1 base; bases outside gene matches: 2. The CDR3 is 13 residues long. Germline CDR1 is SGHTA and CDR2 is FQGNSA. The CDR3 nucleotides read TGTGCCAGCAGTGGACAGGCGAACACTGAAGCTTTCTTT. Translated, it gives CASSGQANTEAFF.

The V call is TRBV30, the J call TRBJ2-7; 9 bases align to TRBD1. The CDR3 runs 19 residues. The V and J ends lost 4 bases and 3 bases, in that order; junction bases with no gene match: 22. Germline CDR1 and CDR2: GTSNPN and SVGIG (reference sequence). CDR3 amino acids: CAWNDLAKTGQGKHYEQYF. For the CDR3, the DNA is TGTGCCTGGAATGACCTGGCTAAAACGGGACAGGGTAAGCACTACGAGCAGTACTTC.

This clone turned up a few times. This chain links TRBV15 with TRBJ1-3; 9 nucleotides align to TRBD1. Trimming at V came to 5 bases and at J to 0 bases, leaving 11 bases not matched to a gene. This CDR3 is built from 18 residues. The germline CDR1 and CDR2 sequences are LNHNV and YYDKDF (reference sequence). The CDR3 is CATSGGTGKTHSGNTIYF. The CDR3 DNA sequence: TGTGCCACCAGCGGGGGGACAGGGAAGACCCACTCTGGAAACACCATATATTTT.

This rearrangement joins TRBV20-1 to TRBJ1-1; D is ambiguous. Between the trimmed V and J ends, which lost 7 bases and 1 base, there was a span of 7 bases. Germline values: CDR1 DFQATT, CDR2 SNEGSKA (reference sequence). The CDR3 consists of 11 residues. CDR3: CSVRPNTEAFF. The CDR3 bases are TGCAGTGTTCGCCCGAACACTGAAGCTTTCTTT.

The chain employs TRBV30 and TRBJ2-3; no firm D call. Germline V CDR1 and CDR2: GTSNPN, SVGIG (reference sequence). V shed 4 bases and J shed 1 base, with 12 bases lying between them. The CDR3 covers 14 residues. The CDR3 spells CAWNRYAGTDTQYF. The CDR3 region has the DNA TGTGCCTGGAACCGTTATGCGGGCACAGATACGCAGTATTTT.

Regarding this clone: Its ends do not fully match the called genes, so a read error is possible. The V and J genes are TRBV4-2 and TRBJ2-4; 13 bases are shared with TRBD2. Germline CDR1 is LGHNA and CDR2 is YNFKEQ. The CDR3 totals 16 residues. CDR3: CASSDIKPGLAGTWNF. In nucleotides, the CDR3 is TGTGCCAGCAGCGATATAAAGCCGGGACTAGCGGGAACATGGAACTTC.

The rearrangement uses TRBV18 and TRBJ2-2; D is perhaps TRBD2 (6 bases). V was trimmed by 3 bases and J by 3 bases, leaving 11 bases between them. Germline CDR1 and CDR2: KGHSH and LQKENI. The CDR3 totals 15 residues. This chain's CDR3 is CASSPRGSHTGELFF. In nucleotides, the CDR3 is TGTGCCAGCTCACCTCGGGGGAGTCACACCGGGGAGCTGTTTTTT.

The rearrangement uses TRBV9 and TRBJ2-2, with 10 bases that match TRBD1. With 4 bases clipped from V and 10 bases from J, the junction kept 7 bases outside the gene matches. Per germline, CDR1 SGDLS and CDR2 YYNGEE. CDR3 length: 14 residues. The CDR3 DNA reads as TGTGCCAGCAGCAAAGGGACAGGGGCCTCGGAGCTGTTTTTT. Translating gives CASSKGTGASELFF.

This clone occurred once. The chain joins TRBV28 to TRBJ2-3; 7 nucleotides match TRBD1. Germline assignment: CDR1 MDHEN and CDR2 SYDVKM. The trim removed 6 bases at V and 3 bases at J, leaving 9 bases unmatched. The CDR3 sequence is 15 residues long. This CDR3 reads CASSRGDRATDTQYF. CDR3 nucleotides: TGTGCCAGCAGCCGGGGTGACAGGGCGACAGATACGCAGTATTTT.

A few counts support this clone. Germline is not matched at one junction end, which may reflect a read error. This same CDR3 is encoded by further DNA sequences in the sample. The gene calls are TRBV7-2 and TRBJ1-2; D is ambiguous. The CDR3 runs 12 residues. Germline CDR1 is SGHTA and CDR2 is FQGNSA. The CDR3 reads CASSLANYGYTF. CDR3 coding DNA: TGTGCCAGCAGCCTAGCTAACTATGGCTACACCTTC.

The chain joins TRBV5-4 to TRBJ1-4; tentative D call: TRBD1 (5 bases). This CDR3 is 15 amino acids long. The germline V gene has CDR1 SGHNT and CDR2 YYREEE (reference sequence). The germline V and J ends were trimmed by 4 bases and 12 bases, with 22 bases remaining between them. The CDR3 sequence is CASSTRDGPKSELFF. The CDR3 nucleotides read TGTGCCAGCAGCACAAGGGACGGCCCCAAATCGGAACTGTTTTTT.

CDR3 sequence reads: CASSLALGATNEKLFF. The CDR3 DNA follows: TGTGCCAGCAGCTTGGCCCTGGGCGCAACTAATGAAAAACTGTTTTTT. The V gene is TRBV5-5, the J gene TRBJ1-4; unclear D gene. Germline lookup yields CDR1 SGHKS and CDR2 YYEKEE (reference sequence). V lost 0 bases and J 0 bases, leaving 9 bases between the germline ends. There are 16 residues in the CDR3. Drawing the rest from reference TRBV5-5 and TRBJ1-4, the complete variable domain is DAGVTQSPTHLIKTRGQQVTLRCSPISGHKSVSWYQQVLGQGPQFIFQYYEKEERGRGNFPDRFSARQFPNYSSELNVNALLLGDSALYLCASSLALGATNEKLFFGSGTQLSVL.

V and J are TRBV5-1 and TRBJ2-7; D gene unclear. There are 12 residues in the CDR3. The V and J ends lost 2 bases and 5 bases respectively, with 8 bases between them. Germline CDR1 and CDR2: SGHRS and YFSETQ. CDR3 nucleotide sequence: TGCGCCAGCAGCTTCGCTAGTAACGAGCAGTACTTC. Its translation is CASSFASNEQYF.

This clone appeared a single time. The rearrangement links TRBV7-7 to TRBJ2-6; maybe TRBD2 (6 bases). Per the germline V gene, CDR1 is SSHAT and CDR2 is FNYEAQ (reference sequence). There are 15 residues in the CDR3. Trimming removed 5 bases from V and 0 bases from J, with 8 bases in between. The CDR3 here is CASSLGGSGANVLTF. CDR3 DNA sequence: TGTGCCAGCAGCCTGGGGGGCTCTGGGGCCAACGTCCTGACTTTC.

The CDR3 DNA reads TGTGCCAGCAGCCCCCAGGGGGGCGCGAACACTGAAGCTTTCTTT. Translation: CASSPQGGANTEAFF. The chain combines TRBV7-3 with TRBJ1-1; 7 positions match TRBD1. The CDR3 has 15 amino acids. With 5 bases clipped from V and 1 base from J, the junction kept 7 bases outside the gene matches. Germline lookup yields CDR1 SGHTA and CDR2 FQGTGA.

The chain employs TRBV2 and TRBJ2-5, with 9 bases fitting TRBD1. Germline CDR1 reads SNHLY; CDR2 reads FYNNEI. The trim removed 6 bases at V and 5 bases at J, leaving 7 bases unmatched. The CDR3 extends over 14 amino acids. The CDR3 DNA reads TGTGCCAGCAGAGCGACAGGGGGAGGGGAGACCCAGTACTTC. Its protein is CASRATGGGETQYF.

The chain is built from TRBV29-1 and TRBJ2-4; 13 bases match TRBD2. CDR1 is SQVTM and CDR2 is ANQGSEA in the germline V gene. CDR3 length: 16 amino acids. V lost 1 base and J lost 6; bases outside the gene matches: 6. Here the CDR3 DNA reads TGCAGCGTTGAAGGGACTAGCGGGAGAATGGGAAACATTCAGTACTTC. Amino acid sequence: CSVEGTSGRMGNIQYF. The full variable domain, with the rest looked up from reference TRBV29-1 and TRBJ2-4, is SAVISQKPSRDICQRGTSLTIQCQVDSQVTMMFWYRQQPGQSLTLIATANQGSEATYESGFVIDKFPISRPNLTFSTLTVSNMSPEDSSIYLCSVEGTSGRMGNIQYFGAGTRLSVL.

The chain uses TRBV5-4 and TRBJ2-4, with 9 positions matching TRBD1. The germline CDR1 and CDR2 sequences are SGHNT and YYREEE (reference sequence). V dropped 5 bases and J dropped 2; count of bases not matched to a gene: 8. The CDR3 runs 16 residues. The CDR3 DNA is TGTGCCAGCAGTTTTACGGGACAGGGAACCAAAAACATTCAGTACTTC. Its translation: CASSFTGQGTKNIQYF.

The V call is TRBV30, the J call TRBJ2-3; TRBD2 matches at 8 bases. J lost 4 bases, V lost 3 bases, and 6 bases had no gene match. This CDR3 comprises 14 residues. The germline CDR1 and CDR2 sequences are GTSNPN and SVGIG (reference sequence). CDR3: CAWRTAGVPDTQYF. In DNA, the CDR3 is TGTGCCTGGAGAACAGCGGGAGTCCCAGATACGCAGTATTTT. Looking up the rest from reference TRBV30 and TRBJ2-3 gives the full variable domain: SQTIHQWPATLVQPVGSPLSLECTVEGTSNPNLYWYRQAAGRGLQLLFYSVGIGQISSEVPQNLSASRPQDRQFILSSKKLLLSDSGFYLCAWRTAGVPDTQYFGPGTRLTVL.

The genes are TRBV6-6 and TRBJ1-2, with 8 bases fitting TRBD1. There are 14 residues in the CDR3. V trimming: 6 bases; J trimming: 4 bases; junction bases outside the gene matches: 7. Germline CDR1 and CDR2: MNHNY and SVGAGI (reference sequence). In DNA, the CDR3 is TGTGCCAGCAGGCAAGGACAGGGCGGCTATGGCTACACCTTC. Its protein product is CASRQGQGGYGYTF.

V and J are TRBV2 and TRBJ2-7, with TRBD1 identical over 10 bases. The length of the CDR3 is 14 residues. Trimming cost V 6 bases and J 6 bases; bases outside gene matches: 8. Germline CDR1 is SNHLY and CDR2 is FYNNEI. The chain's CDR3 is CASSWTGGEGEQYF. Written as DNA, the CDR3 is TGTGCCAGCAGCTGGACAGGGGGGGAGGGCGAGCAGTACTTC.